A selection of T cell receptor beta chains follows, all from one sample in a study of cytomegalovirus exposure and HLA in healthy donors. Measured with immunoSEQ multiplex PCR; TCRdb has only the in-frame clones, and not every one. The sample consists of around 300,000 clones, around 87% of them appearing once. The sample consisted of PBMCs. All receptors come from a woman between 25 and 40 years old in good health and CMV-seropositive. The CDR3 runs from the conserved cysteine through the conserved F or W.

TRBV6-6 15 CASSYTPGQLNEQYF
TRBV5-1 15 CASSFTDRDNSPLHF
TRBV27 11 CASSLNNEQFF
TRBV6-5 15 CASSYMASTGNTIYF
TRBV14 14 CASSARQGAGEQYF
TRBV5-4 15 CASSQAGGAYNEQFF
TRBV2 14 CASRGGDITDTQYF
TRBV7-8 14 CASSSWDGQETQYF
TRBV9 14 CASSADGGGYGYTF
TRBV6-5 15 CASRSSGGASYEQYF
TRBV2 12 CASRGFDYGYTF
TRBV27 16 CASSSEGFSGANVLTF
TRBV19 16 CASSRQGALEKNIQYF
TRBV28 16 CASRRQGAIGTGELFF
TRBV7-3 13 CASSRDYTDTQYF
TRBV19 15 CASSIGSSAYNEQFF
TRBV7-9 14 CASSSGQQTYEQYF
TRBV11-3 16 CASSLEGLAGGDEQFF
TRBV11-2 20 CASSLDPPGTGTSGSNEQYF
TRBV29-1 14 CSVEKAGGVDTQYF
TRBV7-3 15 CASRPGLAGSGELFF
TRBV9 16 CASSVVAGGRTDTQYF
TRBV7-9 17 CASRSSLLEGQVNGYTF
TRBV5-6 15 CASSLRATSNQPQHF
TRBV28 15 CASRPTGTDNTMQYF
TRBV7-3 16 CASRQGVISGANVLTF
TRBV4-1 15 CASSQDRTDNSPLHF
TRBV28 17 CASSSYPISAGTGELFF
TRBV6-5 14 CASSYSRVAVEQYF
TRBV11-2 17 CASSSGLAGGPGETQYF
TRBV5-1 15 CASSLASTSYNEQFF